This entry concerns a single T cell receptor beta chain. Its antigen is still unknown. Nothing much larger sits one base from this clone, and base qualities are not available. Library creation used the immunoSEQ multiplex PCR assay. What TCRdb holds here is the immuneACCESS table cut down to in-frame rearrangements. Part of the clones is not present; checked against another copy, under half of the missing clones reflect an unresolved V gene, and the others are unexplained. The sample table lists approximately 400,000 clones, around 95% of them with a count of one. Around 0.018% of the sample is taken by the ten largest. This sample was taken from a study of shared T cell receptors in the human thymus (dated by TCRdb to the early 2020s). In terms of the full investigation: The study investigated the way shared, self-reactive T-cell receptor alpha chains are produced in the human thymus.

The germline V and J ends show losses of 5 bases and 5 bases respectively, and no gene match explains 8 bases of the junction. CDR1 and CDR2, per the germline V gene, are SGHVS and FQNEAQ. The CDR3 numbers 15 residues from cysteine through phenylalanine. Only CDR3 DNA remains: 45 bases, in frame from the first base. This sequence uses TRBV7-8 and TRBJ1-5; 8 junctional bases match TRBD1. Specimen: thymocytes. The receptor was derived from a human donor. In nucleotide form, the sequence is TGTGCCAGCAGCCGAGGCGACAGGGGTTATCAGCCCCAGCATTTT. Translated, it reads CASSRGDRGYQPQHF.